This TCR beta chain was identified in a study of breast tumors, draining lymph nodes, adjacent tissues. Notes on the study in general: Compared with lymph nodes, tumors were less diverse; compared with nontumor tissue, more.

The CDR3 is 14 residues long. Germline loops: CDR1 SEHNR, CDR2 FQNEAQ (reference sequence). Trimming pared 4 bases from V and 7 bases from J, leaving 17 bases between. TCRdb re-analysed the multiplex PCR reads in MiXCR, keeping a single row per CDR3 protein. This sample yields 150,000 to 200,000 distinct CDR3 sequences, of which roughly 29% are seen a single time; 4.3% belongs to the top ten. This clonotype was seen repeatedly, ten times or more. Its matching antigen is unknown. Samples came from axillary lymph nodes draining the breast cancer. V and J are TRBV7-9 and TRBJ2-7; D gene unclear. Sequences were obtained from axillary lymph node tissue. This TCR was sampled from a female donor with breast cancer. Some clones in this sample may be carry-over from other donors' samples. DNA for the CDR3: TGTGCCAGCAGCTCCGCGGACGGCCCAGGTGAGCAGTACTTC. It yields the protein CASSSADGPGEQYF.